A single sample is the source of the 17 T cell receptor beta chains below, sequenced in a study of patients and donors after allogeneic stem cell transplantation. Via MiXCR, TCRdb re-called the RT-PCR reads, giving one row per CDR3 protein. The table includes some 960,000 distinct CDR3 sequences, about a sixth detected once. The sample comprised blood, either unsorted or a sorted T cell fraction (not recorded which). The receptors were gathered from a human donor who was either an allogeneic HSCT recipient or a stem cell or donor lymphocyte infusion donor (not recorded which). It is not recorded whose cells these are; they may come from a transplant donor.

The chain recombines TRBV7-9 with TRBJ2-7; D not certain. The CDR3 consists of 15 residues. Germline V gene data show CDR1 as SEHNR and CDR2 as FQNEAQ (reference sequence). Trimming cost V 5 bases and J 1 base, with 15 bases left between them. The CDR3 DNA reads TGTGCCAGCAGCCAAATCCCCCACAGATCCTACGAGCAGTACTTC. Protein: CASSQIPHRSYEQYF.

This clonotype has just a few counts. The junction and the germline gene differ at one end; a read error may be behind it. The V gene is TRBV29-1, the J gene TRBJ2-1; D is possibly TRBD2 (5 bases). The CDR3 runs to 10 residues. Germline V gives CDR1 SQVTM, CDR2 ANQGSEA. The CDR3 here is CSAEADEQFF. DNA of the CDR3: TGCAGCGCTGAAGCGGATGAGCAGTTCTTC.

The rearrangement links TRBV7-2 to TRBJ2-7; TRBD2 matches at 7 bases. This CDR3 has 15 residues. V was pared by 4 bases and J by 2 bases, with 8 bases of the junction left unmatched. CDR1 and CDR2 from the germline V gene are SGHTA and FQGNSA. The CDR3 nucleotides read TGTGCCAGCAGCTCTAGTAGCGGGCTCACCTACGAGCAGTACTTC. Protein sequence: CASSSSSGLTYEQYF.

This clonotype was observed at least ten times. The chain joins TRBV5-1 to TRBJ1-1; 9 nucleotides agree with TRBD1. This CDR3 has 17 amino acids. The germline V gene encodes CDR1 SGHRS and CDR2 YFSETQ. J lost 2 bases, V lost 4 bases, and 12 bases had no gene match. The CDR3 sequence: CASSTGPGTGINTEAFF. The CDR3 DNA is TGCGCCAGCAGCACCGGTCCCGGGACAGGGATCAACACTGAAGCTTTCTTT. Variable domain in full (rest from reference TRBV5-1 and TRBJ1-1): KAGVTQTPRYLIKTRGQQVTLSCSPISGHRSVSWYQQTPGQGLQFLFEYFSETQRNKGNFPGRFSGRQFSNSRSEMNVSTLELGDSALYLCASSTGPGTGINTEAFFGQGTRLTVV.

The chain couples TRBV29-1 to TRBJ2-2, with TRBD1 identical over 8 bases. This CDR3 is built from 16 residues. Unmatched junction bases numbered 5, after V lost 1 base and J lost 1 base. CDR1 is SQVTM, CDR2 ANQGSEA, per germline. Here the CDR3 reads CSVEVAGQGNTGELFF. Written as DNA, the CDR3 is TGCAGCGTTGAAGTGGCCGGACAGGGGAACACCGGGGAGCTGTTTTTT.

The V gene is TRBV29-1, the J gene TRBJ1-5; maybe TRBD1 (5 bases). Trimming took 6 bases from V and 0 from J, leaving 15 bases between them. The germline V gene encodes CDR1 SQVTM and CDR2 ANQGSEA. The CDR3 is 15 amino acids. The DNA of the CDR3 is TGCAGCGTACTTCTGAACAGGAATAGCAATCAGCCCCAGCATTTT. Its protein product is CSVLLNRNSNQPQHF.

The rearrangement links TRBV20-1 to TRBJ1-4, with D unresolved. Germline V gene lookup returns CDR1 DFQATT and CDR2 SNEGSKA (reference sequence). V was shortened by 1 base and J by 3 bases, with 12 bases between the two germline ends. This CDR3 has 15 amino acids. The CDR3: CSARGVGGANEKLFF. As DNA, the CDR3 is TGCAGTGCTAGAGGGGTCGGTGGGGCTAATGAAAAACTGTTTTTT.

This clonotype turned up a few times. This chain joins TRBV5-5 and TRBJ1-6; the D gene is possibly TRBD1 (5 bases). V was clipped by 3 bases and J by 7 bases, with 20 bases between them. The CDR3 loop spans 17 amino acids. From germline, CDR1 is SGHKS and CDR2 YYEKEE (reference sequence). The CDR3, as DNA: TGTGCCAGCAGCTCCCGGAGGGACCAGGGAGGCAATTCACCCCTCCACTTT. This encodes CASSSRRDQGGNSPLHF.

In its sample, this clonotype was seen a few times. J is TRBJ2-1 and V is TRBV5-1; no definite D call. The germline V gene encodes CDR1 SGHRS and CDR2 YFSETQ. This CDR3 region has 14 residues. V was clipped by 2 bases and J by 1 base, with 7 bases between them. The CDR3 coding sequence is TGCGCCAGCAGCTTACAGCTATCCTACAATGAGCAGTTCTTC. Encoded protein: CASSLQLSYNEQFF.

This clonotype occurred a few times. CDR3 protein: CASSYSGPGQYSPSNQPQHF. The CDR3 bases are TGTGCCAGCAGTTACTCAGGCCCGGGACAATATTCGCCTAGCAATCAGCCCCAGCATTTT. The chain links TRBV6-2 or TRBV6-3 to TRBJ1-5, with a possible D match to TRBD1 (6 bases). The CDR3 has 20 residues. Trimming took off 0 bases at V and 0 bases at J, with 21 bases between the two ends. Germline lookup yields CDR1 MNHEY and CDR2 SVGEGT.

V is TRBV30 and J is TRBJ2-3; the match to TRBD2 covers 8 bases. In germline, CDR1 is GTSNPN, CDR2 SVGIG (reference sequence). CDR3 length: 11 amino acids. Trimming took 0 bases from V and 15 from J; bases not matched to a gene: 5. CDR3 sequence (DNA): TGTGCCTGGAGTGTAAGGACTAGCCAATATTTT. Its protein product is CAWSVRTSQYF.

In this sample, this clonotype turned up a few times. V usage is TRBV29-1 and J usage is TRBJ1-2; 9 bases line up with TRBD1. Germline CDR1 SQVTM, CDR2 ANQGSEA. The V gene end was trimmed by 6 bases and the J gene end by 8 bases; junction bases not matched to a gene: 13. The CDR3 is made up of 14 amino acids. This chain's CDR3 is CSVLAGTGYRGYTF. CDR3 nucleotides: TGCAGCGTCCTCGCCGGGACAGGGTATCGAGGCTACACCTTC. The complete variable domain, with remaining parts taken from reference TRBV29-1 and TRBJ1-2, reads SAVISQKPSRDICQRGTSLTIQCQVDSQVTMMFWYRQQPGQSLTLIATANQGSEATYESGFVIDKFPISRPNLTFSTLTVSNMSPEDSSIYLCSVLAGTGYRGYTFGSGTRLTVV.

The chain links TRBV5-1 to TRBJ2-5, with TRBD2 matching over 10 bases. The germline gives CDR1 SGHRS, CDR2 YFSETQ. Trimming took 4 bases from V and 2 from J; bases not matched to a gene: 5. This CDR3 has 15 amino acids. CDR3 coding DNA: TGCGCCAGCAGCCCGACTAGCGGGTTTCAAGAGACCCAGTACTTC. This codes for CASSPTSGFQETQYF.

The chain combines TRBV7-8 with TRBJ2-7; 10 bases agree with TRBD2. CDR1 and CDR2 from the germline V gene are SGHVS and FQNEAQ. The CDR3 extends over 15 amino acids. The V and J ends lost 5 bases and 1 base, in that order; junction bases with no gene match: 5. CDR3 DNA sequence: TGTGCCAGCAGCACGTTACTAGCGGGGTCCTACGAGCAGTACTTC. Translating gives CASSTLLAGSYEQYF.

This clonotype was observed a handful of times. The J gene is TRBJ1-4, the V gene TRBV20-1; D gene ambiguous. Trimming stripped 0 bases from V and 12 bases from J, with 8 bases between. The CDR3 is made up of 11 amino acids. Germline CDR1 is DFQATT and CDR2 is SNEGSKA (reference sequence). CDR3 coding DNA: TGCAGTGCTAGAGATCAGAGGGAACTGTTTTTT. Amino acids: CSARDQRELFF.

V gene TRBV18 combines with J gene TRBJ2-5; no clear D gene. The CDR3 loop spans 15 amino acids. CDR1 and CDR2 from the germline V gene are KGHSH and LQKENI. V was clipped by 0 bases and J by 2 bases, with 10 bases between them. CDR3 coding DNA: TGTGCCAGCTCACCACCGAGAACCATACAAGAGACCCAGTACTTC. Translated, it gives CASSPPRTIQETQYF.

J is TRBJ2-1 and V is TRBV3-1; the D gene is possibly TRBD2 (5 bases). The CDR3 has 18 residues. The germline V gene encodes CDR1 LGHDT and CDR2 YNNKEL (reference sequence). V was trimmed by 6 bases and J by 0 bases, leaving 21 bases between them. The DNA of the CDR3 is TGTGCCAGCAGGCCCAATGTAGGAGGCAGGAGCTCCTACAATGAGCAGTTCTTC. Translating gives CASRPNVGGRSSYNEQFF.